This T cell receptor beta chain is from a study of blood T cells in healthy people across ages. Study-level information: About one barcoded TCR beta cDNA was captured per two T cells.

Through a sample-barcoded 5' primer and a J-beta primer mix, a second PCR was run for 7 to 11 cycles. TCRdb called the 5' RACE reads again in MiXCR, with one record for every CDR3 protein. Of some 1,800,000 distinct CDR3 sequences listed, roughly 43% are singletons. The CDR3 runs 15 residues. The V gene lost 6 bases and the J gene lost 8 bases, with 20 bases spanning the gap. The germline V gene has CDR1 MNHEY and CDR2 SVGAGI. The sample holds a few counts of this clonotype. The sample comprised blood. The J gene is TRBJ2-1, the V gene TRBV6-5, with D hard to call. The TCR originated in a human donor in good health. CDR3 sequence: CASSQPGHGLDEQFF. The CDR3 coding sequence is TGTGCCAGCAGCCAACCGGGCCACGGGTTAGATGAGCAGTTCTTC.